This T cell receptor (beta chain) was profiled in a study of cytomegalovirus exposure and HLA in healthy donors. In the study overall: The early release's HLA-typed donors yielded tens of millions of unique TCRs.

On this clone: Its antigen is not identified.

Study-level results: Some highly shared sequence variants likely arose as a pipeline artifact. A later analysis found TCR association rates differed by HLA locus, highest for DRB1 and lowest for HLA-C. Owing to their indistinguishability, certain V segments, notably TRBV6-2 and TRBV6-3, were excluded.

CDR3 size: 18 residues. Looked up from germline, CDR1 is SEHNR and CDR2 is FQNEAQ (reference sequence). Trimming removed 3 bases from V and 0 bases from J; junction bases left unmatched: 9. PCR was performed using 60 Vbeta and 13 Jbeta primers. Profiling relied on immunoSEQ multiplex PCR, and the TCRdb table lists in-frame clones only, not all of them. This repertoire includes some 130,000 clones. This clonotype originated in a middle-aged woman in good health and CMV-seropositive. Specimen: PBMCs. This sequence joins TRBV7-9 and TRBJ2-3, with 10 bases identical to TRBD1. The chain's CDR3 is CASSLGRDRGGSTDTQYF. CDR3 nucleotides: TGTGCCAGCAGCTTGGGACGGGACAGGGGTGGCAGCACAGATACGCAGTATTTT.